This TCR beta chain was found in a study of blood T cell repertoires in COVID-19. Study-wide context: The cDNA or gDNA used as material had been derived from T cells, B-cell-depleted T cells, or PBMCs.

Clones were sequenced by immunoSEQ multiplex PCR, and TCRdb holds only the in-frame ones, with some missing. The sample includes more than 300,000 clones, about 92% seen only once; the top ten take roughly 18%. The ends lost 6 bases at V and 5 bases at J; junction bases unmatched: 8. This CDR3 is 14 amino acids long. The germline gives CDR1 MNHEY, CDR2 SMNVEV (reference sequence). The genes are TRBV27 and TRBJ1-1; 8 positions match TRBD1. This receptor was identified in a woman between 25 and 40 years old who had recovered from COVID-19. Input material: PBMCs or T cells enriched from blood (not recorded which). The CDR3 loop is CASRRGQGRTEAFF. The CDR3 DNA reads TGTGCCAGCAGACGTGGACAGGGCAGGACTGAAGCTTTCTTT.